Shown below are 3 T cell receptor beta chains from a single sample sequenced in a study of OX40 agonist ivuxolimab in advanced cancers. Sequencing used immunoSEQ multiplex PCR; TCRdb keeps in-frame clones, though not all of them. The sample contains 70,000 to 75,000 clones, around 85% of which appear only once. The sequences come from CD4+ or CD8+ T cells sorted from blood, collected in a trial of the OX40 agonist ivuxolimab. The origin of the receptors is an adult with an advanced solid tumor such as melanoma, head and neck, liver or kidney cancer.

This chain uses TRBV5-4 with TRBJ2-7; 13 nucleotides agree with TRBD2. CDR1 SGHNT and CDR2 YYREEE come from the germline V gene (reference sequence). The length of the CDR3 is 15 residues. The J segment lost 1 base and the V segment lost 4 bases, leaving 2 bases of the junction unmatched. DNA of the CDR3: TGTGCCAGCAGCCAGGGACTAGCGGGATCCTACGAGCAGTACTTC. Residues: CASSQGLAGSYEQYF.

In this sample, this clone turned up once. The CDR3 sequence: CASSLGGQSHYEQYV. DNA of the CDR3: TGTGCCAGCAGCTTAGGGGGACAGTCACACTACGAGCAGTACGTC. The chain links TRBV7-2 to TRBJ2-7, with TRBD1 identical over 7 bases. With 1 base clipped from V and 3 bases from J, the junction kept 6 bases outside the gene matches. The CDR3 is made up of 15 amino acids. Germline CDR1 is SGHTA and CDR2 is FQGNSA.

The CDR3 nucleotides read TGCAGTGTGTTTACCGGGGAGCTGTTTTTT. It yields the protein CSVFTGELFF. The chain uses TRBV20-1 and TRBJ2-2, with D hard to call. Trimming took 7 bases from V and 5 from J, leaving 5 bases between them. CDR1 DFQATT and CDR2 SNEGSKA come from the germline V gene (reference sequence). The CDR3 totals 10 residues.